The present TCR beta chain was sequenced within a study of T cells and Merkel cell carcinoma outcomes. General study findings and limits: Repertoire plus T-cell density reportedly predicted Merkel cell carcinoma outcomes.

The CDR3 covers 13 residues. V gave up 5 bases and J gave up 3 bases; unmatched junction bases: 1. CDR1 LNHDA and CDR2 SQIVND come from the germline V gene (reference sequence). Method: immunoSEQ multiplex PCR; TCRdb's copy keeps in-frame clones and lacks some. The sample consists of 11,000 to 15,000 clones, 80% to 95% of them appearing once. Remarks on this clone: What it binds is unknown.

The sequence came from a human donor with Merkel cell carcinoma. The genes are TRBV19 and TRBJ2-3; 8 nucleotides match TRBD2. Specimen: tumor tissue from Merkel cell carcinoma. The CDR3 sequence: CASSGLATDTQYF. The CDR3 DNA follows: TGTGCCAGTAGTGGACTAGCTACAGATACGCAGTATTTT.